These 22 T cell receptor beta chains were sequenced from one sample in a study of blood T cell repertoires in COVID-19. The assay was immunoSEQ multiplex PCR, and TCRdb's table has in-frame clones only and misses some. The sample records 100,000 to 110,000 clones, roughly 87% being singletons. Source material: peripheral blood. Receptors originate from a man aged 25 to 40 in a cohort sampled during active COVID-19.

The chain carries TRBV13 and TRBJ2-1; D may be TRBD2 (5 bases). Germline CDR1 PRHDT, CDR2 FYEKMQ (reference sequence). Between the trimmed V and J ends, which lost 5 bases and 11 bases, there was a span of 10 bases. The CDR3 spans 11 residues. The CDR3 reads CASSEGFKQFF. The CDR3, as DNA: TGTGCCAGCAGCGAGGGATTCAAGCAGTTCTTC.

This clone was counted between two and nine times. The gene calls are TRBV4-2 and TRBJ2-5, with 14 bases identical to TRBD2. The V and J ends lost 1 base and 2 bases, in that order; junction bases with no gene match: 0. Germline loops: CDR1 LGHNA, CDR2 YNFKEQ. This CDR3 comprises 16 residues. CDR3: CASSQGLAGGQETQYF. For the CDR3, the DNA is TGTGCCAGCAGCCAAGGACTAGCGGGGGGGCAAGAGACCCAGTACTTC.

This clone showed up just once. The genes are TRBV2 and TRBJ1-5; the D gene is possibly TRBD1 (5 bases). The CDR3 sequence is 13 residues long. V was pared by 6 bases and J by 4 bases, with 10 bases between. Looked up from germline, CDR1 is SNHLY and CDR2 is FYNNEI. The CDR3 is CASRPQANQPQHF. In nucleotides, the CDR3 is TGTGCCAGCAGACCACAGGCGAATCAGCCCCAGCATTTT. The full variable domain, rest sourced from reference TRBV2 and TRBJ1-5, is EPEVTQTPSHQVTQMGQEVILRCVPISNHLYFYWYRQILGQKVEFLVSFYNNEISEKSEIFDDQFSVERPDGSNFTLKIRSTKLEDSAMYFCASRPQANQPQHFGDGTRLSIL.

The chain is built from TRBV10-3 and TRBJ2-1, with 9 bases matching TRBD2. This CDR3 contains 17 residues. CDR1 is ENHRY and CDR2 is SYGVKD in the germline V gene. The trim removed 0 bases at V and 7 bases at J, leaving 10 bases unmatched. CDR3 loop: CAISESIASGDNNEQFF. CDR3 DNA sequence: TGTGCCATCAGTGAGTCGATTGCTAGCGGGGATAATAATGAGCAGTTCTTC.

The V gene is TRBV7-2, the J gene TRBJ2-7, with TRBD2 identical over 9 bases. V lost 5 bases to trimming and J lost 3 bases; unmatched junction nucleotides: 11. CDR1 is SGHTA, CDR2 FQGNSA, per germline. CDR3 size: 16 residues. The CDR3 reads CASSPSAGGVLYEQYF. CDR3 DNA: TGTGCCAGCAGCCCTTCCGCGGGGGGGGTGCTCTACGAGCAGTACTTC.

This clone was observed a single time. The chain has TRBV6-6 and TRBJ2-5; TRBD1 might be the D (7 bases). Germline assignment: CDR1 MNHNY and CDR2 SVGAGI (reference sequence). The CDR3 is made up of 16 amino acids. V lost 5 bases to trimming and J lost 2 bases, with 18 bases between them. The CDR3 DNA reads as TGTGCCAGCAGTCGAAGGCGGGACAGCAGACAAGAGACCCAGTACTTC. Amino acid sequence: CASSRRRDSRQETQYF.

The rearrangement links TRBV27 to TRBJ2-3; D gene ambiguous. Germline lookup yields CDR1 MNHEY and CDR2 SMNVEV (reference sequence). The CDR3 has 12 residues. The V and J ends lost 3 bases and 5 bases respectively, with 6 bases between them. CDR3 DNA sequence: TGTGCCAGCAGTTTCCCCCTAGATACGCAGTATTTT. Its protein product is CASSFPLDTQYF.

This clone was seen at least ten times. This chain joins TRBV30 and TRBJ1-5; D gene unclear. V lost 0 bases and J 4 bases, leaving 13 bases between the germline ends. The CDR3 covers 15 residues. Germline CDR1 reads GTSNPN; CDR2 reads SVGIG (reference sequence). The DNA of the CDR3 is TGTGCCTGGAGTGTAGTGGGCCGGAATAATCAGCCCCAGCATTTT. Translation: CAWSVVGRNNQPQHF.

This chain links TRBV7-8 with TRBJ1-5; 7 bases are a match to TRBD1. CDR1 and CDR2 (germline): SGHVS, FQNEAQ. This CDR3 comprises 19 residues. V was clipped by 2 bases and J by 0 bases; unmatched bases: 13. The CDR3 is CASSLLPYRGLYSNQPQHF. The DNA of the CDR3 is TGTGCCAGCAGCTTATTGCCGTACAGGGGATTGTATAGCAATCAGCCCCAGCATTTT.

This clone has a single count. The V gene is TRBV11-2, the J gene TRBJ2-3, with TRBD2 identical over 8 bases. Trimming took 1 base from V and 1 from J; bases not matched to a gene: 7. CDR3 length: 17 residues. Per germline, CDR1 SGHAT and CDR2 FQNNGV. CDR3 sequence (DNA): TGTGCCAGCAGCTTAGGGGGGGTAGCGGGGCGCACAGATACGCAGTATTTT. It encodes CASSLGGVAGRTDTQYF.

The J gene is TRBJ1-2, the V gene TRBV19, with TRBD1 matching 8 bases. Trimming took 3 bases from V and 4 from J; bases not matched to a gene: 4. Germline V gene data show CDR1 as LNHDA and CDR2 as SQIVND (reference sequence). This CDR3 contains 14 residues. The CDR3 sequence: CASSMDREGYGYTF. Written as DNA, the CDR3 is TGTGCCAGTAGTATGGACAGGGAGGGCTATGGCTACACCTTC.

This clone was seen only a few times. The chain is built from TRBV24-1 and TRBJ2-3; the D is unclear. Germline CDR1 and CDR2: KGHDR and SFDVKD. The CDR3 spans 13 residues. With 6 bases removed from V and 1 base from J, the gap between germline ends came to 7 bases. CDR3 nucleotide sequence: TGTGCCACCAGTCGCCAGGGCACAGATACGCAGTATTTT. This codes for CATSRQGTDTQYF.

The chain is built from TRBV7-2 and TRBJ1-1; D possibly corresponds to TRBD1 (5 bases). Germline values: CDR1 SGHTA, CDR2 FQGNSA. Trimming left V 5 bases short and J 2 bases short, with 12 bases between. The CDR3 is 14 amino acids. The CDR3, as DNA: TGTGCCAGCAGCCCCGGACAAGCAAACACTGAAGCTTTCTTT. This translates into CASSPGQANTEAFF. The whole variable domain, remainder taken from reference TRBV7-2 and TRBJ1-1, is GAGVSQSPSNKVTEKGKDVELRCDPISGHTALYWYRQSLGQGLEFLIYFQGNSAPDKSGLPSDRFSAERTGGSVSTLTIQRTQQEDSAVYLCASSPGQANTEAFFGQGTRLTVV.

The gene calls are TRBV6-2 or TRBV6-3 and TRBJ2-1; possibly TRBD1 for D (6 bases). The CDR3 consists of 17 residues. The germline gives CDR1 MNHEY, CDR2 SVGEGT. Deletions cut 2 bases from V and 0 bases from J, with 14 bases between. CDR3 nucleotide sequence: TGTGCCAGCAGTTACCCGGGACAAACCTTCTCCTACAATGAGCAGTTCTTC. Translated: CASSYPGQTFSYNEQFF.

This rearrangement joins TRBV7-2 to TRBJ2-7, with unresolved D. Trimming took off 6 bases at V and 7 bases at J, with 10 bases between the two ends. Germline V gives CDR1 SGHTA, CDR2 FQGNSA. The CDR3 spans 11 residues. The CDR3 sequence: CASRQNFEQYF. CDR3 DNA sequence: TGTGCCAGCAGACAAAATTTTGAGCAGTACTTC.

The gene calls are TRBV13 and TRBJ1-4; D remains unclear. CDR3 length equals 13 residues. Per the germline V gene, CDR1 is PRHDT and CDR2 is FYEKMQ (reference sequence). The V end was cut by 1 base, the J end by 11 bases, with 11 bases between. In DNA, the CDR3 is TGTGCCAGCAGCTTAGCGCAATCGGGGAAACTGTTTTTT. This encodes CASSLAQSGKLFF.

DNA of the CDR3: TGTGCCAGCAGCTTAGCGAACGCAGGGAGCACAGATACGCAGTATTTT. Protein product: CASSLANAGSTDTQYF. V is TRBV7-9 and J is TRBJ2-3; D is perhaps TRBD1 (5 bases). This CDR3 comprises 16 residues. CDR1 and CDR2 (germline): SEHNR, FQNEAQ (reference sequence). V lost 0 bases and J 0 bases, leaving 10 bases between the germline ends.

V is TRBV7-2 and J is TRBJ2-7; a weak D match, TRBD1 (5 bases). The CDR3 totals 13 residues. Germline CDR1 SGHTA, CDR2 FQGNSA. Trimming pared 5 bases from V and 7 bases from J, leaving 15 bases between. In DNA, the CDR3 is TGTGCCAGCAGCCAGGGCTTCTTCAGGGAGCAGTACTTC. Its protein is CASSQGFFREQYF.

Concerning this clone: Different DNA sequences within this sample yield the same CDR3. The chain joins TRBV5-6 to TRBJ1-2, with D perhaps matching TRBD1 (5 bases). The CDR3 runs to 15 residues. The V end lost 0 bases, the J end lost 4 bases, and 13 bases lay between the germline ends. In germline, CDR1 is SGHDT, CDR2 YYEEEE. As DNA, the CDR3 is TGTGCCAGCAGCTTGGGGCAGGGAAGGGGCTATGGCTACACCTTC. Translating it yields CASSLGQGRGYGYTF. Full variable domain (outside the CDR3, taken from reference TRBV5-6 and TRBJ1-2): DAGVTQSPTHLIKTRGQQVTLRCSPKSGHDTVSWYQQALGQGPQFIFQYYEEEERQRGNFPDRFSGHQFPNYSSELNVNALLLGDSALYLCASSLGQGRGYGYTFGSGTRLTVV.

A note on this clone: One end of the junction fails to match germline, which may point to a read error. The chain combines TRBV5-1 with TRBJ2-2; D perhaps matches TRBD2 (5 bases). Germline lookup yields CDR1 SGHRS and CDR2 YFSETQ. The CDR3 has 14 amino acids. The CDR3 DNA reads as TGCGCCAGCAGCACCCTCGGCCGAACCGGGGAACTGTTTTTT. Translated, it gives CASSTLGRTGELFF.

CDR3 bases: TGTGCCAGCCGGGGAGGTGGGGGGACCACTGAAGCTTTCTTT. Its translation: CASRGGGGTTEAFF. The rearrangement uses TRBV2 and TRBJ1-1; a weak D match, TRBD1 (5 bases). The CDR3 is 14 residues long. V dropped 8 bases and J dropped 4 bases, with 17 bases sitting between them. Germline CDR1 SNHLY, CDR2 FYNNEI.

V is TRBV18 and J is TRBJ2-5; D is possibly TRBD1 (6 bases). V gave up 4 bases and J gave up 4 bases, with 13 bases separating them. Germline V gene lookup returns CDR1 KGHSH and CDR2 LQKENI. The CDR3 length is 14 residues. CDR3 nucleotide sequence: TGTGCCAGCTCACTCGGACAGCGTGGAGAGACCCAGTACTTC. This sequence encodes CASSLGQRGETQYF.